The 14 T cell receptor beta chains in this list originate from one sample, sequenced in a study of PD-1 blockade in classical Hodgkin lymphoma. Regarding time point: newly diagnosed, previously untreated cHL patient sample. Clones were read by immunoSEQ multiplex PCR, and TCRdb kept only the in-frame ones, dropping some. The data hold 70,000 or so clones, with over 90% observed a single time. The sample taken for sequencing was peripheral blood mononuclear cells (PBMCs). These receptors were taken from a human donor with classical Hodgkin lymphoma.

J is TRBJ1-1 and V is TRBV27, with a weak D call TRBD1 (5 bases). Trimming took off 3 bases at V and 4 bases at J, with 12 bases between the two ends. The CDR3 is made up of 14 amino acids. Germline loops: CDR1 MNHEY, CDR2 SMNVEV (reference sequence). CDR3 DNA: TGTGCCAGCAGTTTGTCAGCAGGGAGCACTGAAGCTTTCTTT. It codes for CASSLSAGSTEAFF.

The chain joins TRBV28 to TRBJ1-5; D is uncertain. The CDR3 consists of 15 residues. Trimming stripped 7 bases from V and 7 bases from J, with 20 bases between. From germline, CDR1 is MDHEN and CDR2 SYDVKM. Written as DNA, the CDR3 is TGTGCCAGCACTGATACACCGTCGGGTTACCAGCCCCAGCATTTT. Amino acids: CASTDTPSGYQPQHF.

The rearrangement links TRBV7-2 to TRBJ2-7; D possibly corresponds to TRBD1 (6 bases). The CDR3 has 16 amino acids. Germline V gives CDR1 SGHTA, CDR2 FQGNSA. V was shortened by 5 bases and J by 1 base, with 18 bases between the two germline ends. Here the CDR3 DNA reads TGTGCCAGCAGCCCCCTAGGGGGAGAAATTTCCTACGAGCAGTACTTC. Its protein product is CASSPLGGEISYEQYF.

This sequence joins TRBV18 and TRBJ2-7, with D maybe TRBD1 (5 bases). With 6 bases removed from V and 0 bases from J, the gap between germline ends came to 15 bases. The CDR3 is made up of 15 amino acids. Germline V gene lookup returns CDR1 KGHSH and CDR2 LQKENI. CDR3 protein: CASSPLRVGSYEQYF. The CDR3 nucleotides are TGTGCCAGCTCTCCCCTCAGGGTTGGCTCCTACGAGCAGTACTTC.

This rearrangement joins TRBV27 to TRBJ1-5, with D possibly TRBD1 on 6 matching bases. This CDR3 has 15 residues. Trimming stripped 5 bases from V and 0 bases from J, with 11 bases between. Germline values: CDR1 MNHEY, CDR2 SMNVEV (reference sequence). The CDR3 region has the DNA TGTGCCAGCAGTAACCTGGACAGTAGCAATCAGCCCCAGCATTTT. This sequence encodes CASSNLDSSNQPQHF.

V usage is TRBV6-5 and J usage is TRBJ1-2, with D tentatively TRBD1 (6 bases). Trimming stripped 5 bases from V and 3 bases from J, with 13 bases between. The length of the CDR3 is 14 residues. Germline assignment: CDR1 MNHEY and CDR2 SVGAGI. The CDR3, as DNA: TGTGCCAGCAGTAGGGCGGACAGACACTATGGCTACACCTTC. Residues: CASSRADRHYGYTF.

The genes are TRBV7-2 and TRBJ2-4; 7 bases match TRBD1. The CDR3 covers 13 residues. V lost 4 bases and J lost 8; bases outside the gene matches: 5. Germline values: CDR1 SGHTA, CDR2 FQGNSA. The CDR3 nucleotides read TGTGCCAGCAGCTCGGACAGGACGGACATTCAGTACTTC. Protein sequence: CASSSDRTDIQYF.

The chain joins TRBV5-1 to TRBJ2-3; D ambiguous. This CDR3 contains 13 residues. The ends were cut back, 2 bases at V and 5 bases at J, with 9 bases in the middle. In germline, CDR1 is SGHRS, CDR2 YFSETQ. The CDR3, as DNA: TGCGCCAGCAGCTTCGGCGTTGTAGATACGCAGTATTTT. It encodes CASSFGVVDTQYF.

This clone was counted a few times. V gene TRBV18 combines with J gene TRBJ1-5; perhaps TRBD1 as D (6 bases). Germline loops: CDR1 KGHSH, CDR2 LQKENI. The germline V and J ends were trimmed by 10 bases and 1 base, with 14 bases remaining between them. The CDR3 spans 14 residues. CDR3 nucleotides: TGTGCCACCAAAACAGGGCTGAGCAATCAGCCCCAGCATTTT. Its translation: CATKTGLSNQPQHF.

This chain uses TRBV5-1 with TRBJ1-5; tentatively, D is TRBD1 (6 bases). The CDR3 covers 16 residues. Trimming took 5 bases from V and 0 from J, leaving 15 bases between them. The germline V gene encodes CDR1 SGHRS and CDR2 YFSETQ. In DNA form, the CDR3 reads TGCGCCAGCAGGGCAGGGGATCCTTATAGCAATCAGCCCCAGCATTTT. It specifies CASRAGDPYSNQPQHF.

The rearrangement uses TRBV5-4 and TRBJ1-2, with 7 bases identical to TRBD1. Per germline, CDR1 SGHNT and CDR2 YYREEE (reference sequence). This CDR3 contains 13 residues. Losses at the gene ends were 3 bases for V and 3 bases for J; bases not matched to a gene: 2. The DNA of the CDR3 is TGTGCCAGCAGCTACAGGGGCCACTATGGCTACACCTTC. Protein sequence: CASSYRGHYGYTF. Using reference TRBV5-4 and TRBJ1-2 for the parts outside the CDR3, the full variable domain is ETGVTQSPTHLIKTRGQQVTLRCSSQSGHNTVSWYQQALGQGPQFIFQYYREEENGRGNFPPRFSGLQFPNYSSELNVNALELDDSALYLCASSYRGHYGYTFGSGTRLTVV.

The rearrangement joins TRBV28 to TRBJ2-3; D gene unclear. Germline CDR1 and CDR2: MDHEN and SYDVKM. This CDR3 has 13 residues. The V gene lost 2 bases and the J gene lost 5 bases, with 8 bases spanning the gap. The CDR3 DNA reads as TGTGCCAGCAGTTTAATTCAAGAAGATACGCAGTATTTT. Amino acids: CASSLIQEDTQYF.

V and J are TRBV15 and TRBJ1-3, with D tentatively TRBD1 (5 bases). Germline CDR1 reads LNHNV; CDR2 reads YYDKDF (reference sequence). This CDR3 is 14 amino acids long. The V end lost 0 bases, the J end lost 8 bases, and 11 bases lay between the germline ends. The CDR3 reads CATSREGPGDTIYF. The CDR3 DNA reads TGTGCCACCAGCAGAGAGGGGCCTGGGGACACCATATATTTT.

The chain is built from TRBV6-6 and TRBJ2-1; 10 bases align to TRBD2. The J segment lost 4 bases and the V segment lost 5 bases, leaving 5 bases of the junction unmatched. This CDR3 is 15 amino acids long. Germline V gene lookup returns CDR1 MNHNY and CDR2 SVGAGI (reference sequence). DNA for the CDR3: TGTGCCAGCAGTAAGACTAGCGGGTCGTACAATGAGCAGTTCTTC. Its translation is CASSKTSGSYNEQFF.